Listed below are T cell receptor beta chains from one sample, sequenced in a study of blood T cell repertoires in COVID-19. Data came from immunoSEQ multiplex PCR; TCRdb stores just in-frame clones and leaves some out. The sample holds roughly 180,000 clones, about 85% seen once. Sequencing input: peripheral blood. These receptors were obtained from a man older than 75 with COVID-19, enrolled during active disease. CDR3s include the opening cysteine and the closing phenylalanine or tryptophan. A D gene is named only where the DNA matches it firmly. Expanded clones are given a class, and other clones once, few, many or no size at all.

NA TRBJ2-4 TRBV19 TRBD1 CASSIARDRGFLAKNIQYF TGTGCCAGTAGTATAGCCCGGGACAGGGGGTTTCTAGCCAAAAACATTCAGTACTTC
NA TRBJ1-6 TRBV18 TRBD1 CASSLPGQYSPLHF TGTGCCAGCTCACTACCGGGACAGTATTCACCCCTCCACTTT
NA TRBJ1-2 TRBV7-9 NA CASSFRPEDGYTF TGTGCCAGCAGCTTTCGGCCAGAGGATGGCTACACCTTC
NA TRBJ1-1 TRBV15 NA CATSTWSGGGTEAFF TGTGCCACCAGCACCTGGTCCGGGGGGGGCACTGAAGCTTTCTTT
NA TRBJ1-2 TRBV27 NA CASSLHRDVSYGYTF TGTGCCAGCAGTCTTCACAGGGACGTAAGCTATGGCTACACCTTC
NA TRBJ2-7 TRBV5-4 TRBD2 CASSLIRTSGDNEQYF TGTGCCAGCAGCTTGATCCGGACTAGCGGGGACAACGAGCAGTACTTC
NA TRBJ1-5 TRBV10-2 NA CASSEGGVGQPQHF TGCGCCAGCAGTGAAGGGGGGGTCGGCCAGCCCCAGCATTTT
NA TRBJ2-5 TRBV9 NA CASGGESETQYF TGTGCCAGCGGAGGGGAGTCAGAGACCCAGTACTTC
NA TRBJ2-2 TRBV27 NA CASRLGLNTGELFF TGTGCCAGCAGACTCGGGTTGAACACCGGGGAGCTGTTTTTT
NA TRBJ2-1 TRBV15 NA CATSRDSPQGSEQFF TGTGCCACCAGCAGAGACTCACCCCAGGGGAGTGAGCAGTTCTTC
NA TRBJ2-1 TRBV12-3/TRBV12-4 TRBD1 CASSSPDRGWQFF TGTGCCAGCAGTTCCCCGGACAGGGGTTGGCAGTTCTTC
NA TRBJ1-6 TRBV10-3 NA CAISEGTKIGSPLHF TGTGCCATCAGTGAAGGGACAAAGATCGGATCACCCCTCCACTTT
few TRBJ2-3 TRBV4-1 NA CASSQGPGDTQYF TGCGCCAGCAGCCAAGGGCCGGGAGATACGCAGTATTTT
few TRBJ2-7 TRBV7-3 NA CAMRGGASYEQYF TGTGCCATGAGAGGCGGGGCTTCCTACGAGCAGTACTTC
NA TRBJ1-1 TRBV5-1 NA CASTRERADTEAFF TGCGCCAGCACCAGGGAAAGGGCGGACACTGAAGCTTTCTTT
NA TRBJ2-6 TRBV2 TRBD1 CASSATGAGANVLTF TGTGCCAGCAGCGCGACAGGGGCTGGGGCCAACGTCCTGACTTTC
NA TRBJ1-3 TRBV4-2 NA CASSQEAGISGNTIYF TGTGCCAGCAGCCAAGAAGCGGGGATCTCTGGAAACACCATATATTTT
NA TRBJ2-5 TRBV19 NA CASSGRADETQYF TGTGCCAGTAGTGGCAGGGCTGATGAGACCCAGTACTTC
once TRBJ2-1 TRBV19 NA CASSIGGNYHNEQFF TGTGCCAGTAGTATAGGCGGAAACTACCACAATGAGCAGTTCTTC
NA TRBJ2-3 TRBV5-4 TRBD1 CASSFPVYRGSGTDTQYF TGTGCCAGCAGCTTCCCGGTTTACAGGGGCAGCGGAACAGATACGCAGTATTTT
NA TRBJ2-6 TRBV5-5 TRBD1 CASSPGQGVASGANVLTF TGTGCCAGCAGCCCTGGACAGGGTGTCGCAAGTGGGGCCAACGTCCTGACTTTC
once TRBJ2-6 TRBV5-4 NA CASSLGVSGANVLTF TGTGCCAGCAGCTTAGGGGTCTCTGGGGCCAACGTCCTGACTTTC
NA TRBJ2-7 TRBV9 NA CASSVVDYSYEQYF TGTGCCAGCAGCGTAGTAGATTACTCCTACGAGCAGTACTTC
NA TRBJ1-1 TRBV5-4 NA CASSPPYSLNTEAFF TGTGCCAGCAGCCCTCCGTACAGCTTGAACACTGAAGCTTTCTTT
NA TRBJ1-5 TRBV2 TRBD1 CASGRQGARGNQPQHF TGTGCCAGCGGACGACAGGGGGCGCGGGGCAATCAGCCCCAGCATTTT
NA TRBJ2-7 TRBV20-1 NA CSASLTEYEQYF TGCAGTGCTAGTCTTACTGAATACGAGCAGTACTTC
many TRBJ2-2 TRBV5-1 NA CASSLGGGAGTGELFF TGCGCCAGCAGCTTAGGAGGGGGGGCTGGCACCGGGGAGCTGTTTTTT
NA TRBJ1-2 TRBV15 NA CATSRGKDSSINYGYTF TGTGCCACCAGCAGAGGGAAGGACAGCTCGATTAACTATGGCTACACCTTC
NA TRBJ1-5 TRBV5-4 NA CASGKDSQPQHF TGTGCCAGCGGCAAGGACAGCCAGCCCCAGCATTTT
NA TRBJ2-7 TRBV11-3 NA CASSLQGPNEQYF TGTGCCAGCAGCTTGCAGGGCCCCAACGAGCAGTACTTC
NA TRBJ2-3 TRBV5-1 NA CASSSGTDTQYF TGCGCCAGCAGCTCGGGGACAGATACGCAGTATTTT
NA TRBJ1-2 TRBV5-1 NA CASSLSGGRMDYGYTF TGCGCCAGCAGCTTGAGCGGGGGACGTATGGACTATGGCTACACCTTC
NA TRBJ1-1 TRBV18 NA CASSPIRGGTEAFF TGTGCCAGCTCACCTATTAGGGGGGGCACTGAAGCTTTCTTT
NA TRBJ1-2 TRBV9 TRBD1 CASSAVTGMGGYTF TGTGCCAGCAGCGCCGTGACAGGGATGGGCGGCTACACCTTC
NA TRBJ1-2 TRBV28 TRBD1 CASSSAGGVNYGYTF TGTGCCAGCAGTTCAGCAGGGGGCGTTAACTATGGCTACACCTTC
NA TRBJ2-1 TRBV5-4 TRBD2 CASSPPPGTSGGGEQFF TGTGCCAGCAGCCCACCACCCGGGACTAGCGGGGGTGGGGAGCAGTTCTTC
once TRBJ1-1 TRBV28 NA CASGALYEAFF TGTGCCAGCGGGGCCCTTTATGAAGCTTTCTTT
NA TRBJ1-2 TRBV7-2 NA CASSLFSYYGYTF TGTGCCAGCAGCTTATTTAGTTACTATGGCTACACCTTC
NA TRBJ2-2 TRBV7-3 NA CASSLTQGGTGELFF TGTGCCAGCAGCTTAACACAGGGTGGAACCGGGGAGCTGTTTTTT
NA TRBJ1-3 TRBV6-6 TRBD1 CASKGQRSGNTIYF TGTGCCAGCAAGGGACAGCGCTCTGGAAACACCATATATTTT
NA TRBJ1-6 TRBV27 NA CASSTKDRSGSPLHF TGTGCCAGCAGCACCAAAGACAGGAGTGGCTCACCCCTCCACTTT
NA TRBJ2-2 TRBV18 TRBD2 CASSPRLAGNTGELFF TGTGCCAGCTCACCGCGACTAGCGGGGAACACCGGGGAGCTGTTTTTT
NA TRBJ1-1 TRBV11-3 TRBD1 CASSFGPLGQGWTEAFF TGTGCCAGCAGCTTCGGCCCCCTTGGACAGGGTTGGACTGAAGCTTTCTTT
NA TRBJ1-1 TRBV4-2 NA CASSQAPLRRGLKTEAFF TGTGCCAGCAGCCAAGCCCCCTTGAGAAGGGGTCTAAAGACTGAAGCTTTCTTT
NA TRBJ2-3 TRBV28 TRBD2 CASSSYRLAGTDTQYF TGTGCCAGCAGTTCCTACCGACTAGCGGGGACAGATACGCAGTATTTT